This TCR beta chain stems from a study of human T cells and chemical hapten exposure. TCRdb re-called the RACE reads through MiXCR, storing one row per CDR3 protein. The table shows around 42,000 distinct CDR3 sequences, with approximately 3.4% occurring only once. This clonotype was observed a handful of times. The CDR3 contains 15 residues. V was cut by 1 base and J by 1 base, with 11 bases left in between. Germline V gene sequence: CDR1 GTSNPN, CDR2 SVGIG (reference sequence). Time point here: patch test 2, 6 weeks after DPC sensitization. Treatment specified: therapeutic diphenylcyclopropenone sensitization with weekly scalp DPC.

This receptor was identified in a man aged 35 to 55 with alopecia areata. Some clones in this sample may be carry-over from other donors' samples. The chain is built from TRBV30 and TRBJ1-5; TRBD1 might be the D (5 bases). The sequenced sample was whole blood, obtained in connection with sensitization to the hapten diphenylcyclopropenone (DPC). The CDR3 DNA sequence: TGTGCCTGGAGTGGAGAACCAGGGAGCAATCAGCCCCAGCATTTT. This encodes CAWSGEPGSNQPQHF.